One sample yielded the 17 T cell receptor beta chains listed below, sequenced in a study of cytomegalovirus exposure and HLA in healthy donors. Primers for the PCR totalled 60 Vbeta and 13 Jbeta. Produced via immunoSEQ multiplex PCR; TCRdb's table is partial and in-frame only. The top ten clones hold more than 1% of a sample with approximately 100,000 clones, around 80% of them seen once. The material sequenced was PBMCs. All receptors derive from a woman aged 18-35 years in good health and CMV-seronegative.

This chain links TRBV29-1 with TRBJ2-5; D is ambiguous. The J call may not be correct, given that the DNA end is closer to TRBJ2-7. CDR1 is SQVTM and CDR2 is ANQGSEA in the germline V gene. The CDR3 has 12 residues. CDR3 nucleotide sequence: TGCAGCGCCTTTGCAGGAAGCTACGAGCAGTACTTC. This translates into CSAFAGSYEQYF.

This chain connects TRBV28 to TRBJ2-3; TRBD1 agrees at 9 bases. The CDR3 extends over 15 amino acids. Germline CDR1 is MDHEN and CDR2 is SYDVKM. After removal of 4 bases from V and 3 bases from J, the junction contained 5 bases not matched to a gene. This chain's CDR3 is CASSSDRGRTDTQYF. CDR3 sequence (DNA): TGTGCCAGCAGTTCGGACAGGGGTCGGACAGATACGCAGTATTTT.

CDR3 nucleotide sequence: TGTGCCAGCAGGCCCAGGGGGGCGGTTAGCTACGAGCAGTACTTC. The encoded protein is CASRPRGAVSYEQYF. The chain joins TRBV6-6 to TRBJ2-7; the D gene is possibly TRBD1 (7 bases). The CDR3 has 15 residues. CDR1 and CDR2 (germline): MNHNY, SVGAGI (reference sequence). The ends were cut back, 6 bases at V and 3 bases at J, with 18 bases in the middle.

The rearrangement uses TRBV7-9 and TRBJ2-7, with 15 bases matching TRBD2. Per germline, CDR1 SEHNR and CDR2 FQNEAQ (reference sequence). This CDR3 comprises 15 residues. J was trimmed by 5 bases and V by 4 bases; bases with no gene match: 3. The CDR3: CASSSRTSGRDEQYF. The CDR3 region has the DNA TGTGCCAGCAGCTCGCGGACTAGCGGGAGGGACGAGCAGTACTTC.

The gene calls are TRBV19 and TRBJ1-5; D gene ambiguous. Germline V gene lookup returns CDR1 LNHDA and CDR2 SQIVND (reference sequence). The V gene lost 3 bases and the J gene lost 0 bases, with 6 bases spanning the gap. This CDR3 is built from 14 residues. CDR3 bases: TGTGCCAGTAGTATTATAAATAGCAATCAGCCCCAGCATTTT. It is translated as CASSIINSNQPQHF.

The chain uses TRBV5-6 and TRBJ2-2, with 13 bases that match TRBD2. CDR1 and CDR2 from the germline V gene are SGHDT and YYEEEE. The ends lost 4 bases at V and 3 bases at J; junction bases unmatched: 3. This CDR3 contains 16 residues. The CDR3 is CASSTGLAGHTGELFF. Here the CDR3 DNA reads TGTGCCAGCAGCACGGGACTAGCGGGACACACCGGGGAGCTGTTTTTT.

In its sample, this clone was seen once. CDR3 nucleotides: TGTGCCAGCAGCCCGGGACTAGAATCATGGGCAGATACGCAGTATTTT. Translated: CASSPGLESWADTQYF. This chain connects TRBV25-1 to TRBJ2-3, with 8 bases that match TRBD2. CDR1 MGHDK and CDR2 SYGVNS come from the germline V gene. The V gene end was trimmed by 6 bases and the J gene end by 4 bases; junction bases not matched to a gene: 12. The CDR3 is made up of 16 amino acids.

V gene TRBV7-6 combines with J gene TRBJ2-1; 13 bases agree with TRBD2. Trimming took 4 bases from V and 8 from J; bases not matched to a gene: 5. Looked up from germline, CDR1 is SGHVS and CDR2 is FNYEAQ. The CDR3 covers 15 residues. The CDR3 loop is CASSSRLAGGYEQFF. In nucleotides, the CDR3 is TGTGCCAGCAGCTCCCGACTAGCGGGGGGCTATGAGCAGTTCTTC. The full variable domain, with the rest looked up from reference TRBV7-6 and TRBJ2-1, is GAGVSQSPRYKVTKRGQDVALRCDPISGHVSLYWYRQALGQGPEFLTYFNYEAQQDKSGLPNDRFSAERPEGSISTLTIQRTEQRDSAMYRCASSSRLAGGYEQFFGPGTRLTVL.

V and J are TRBV19 and TRBJ2-1; 7 bases are shared with TRBD2. Germline V lookup: CDR1 LNHDA, CDR2 SQIVND (reference sequence). This CDR3 comprises 13 residues. V gave up 1 base and J gave up 8 bases; unmatched junction bases: 2. The CDR3 bases are TGTGCCAGTAGTATAGCCCGGGAGGATGAGCAGTTCTTC. Protein sequence: CASSIAREDEQFF.

The gene calls are TRBV2 and TRBJ1-3; D might be TRBD1 (5 bases). Germline CDR1 reads SNHLY; CDR2 reads FYNNEI. The CDR3 contains 16 residues. V was clipped by 10 bases and J by 0 bases, with 19 bases between them. CDR3 sequence (DNA): TGTGCCACTAGGGAGGCCTTGGGGGGCTCTGGAAACACCATATATTTT. Amino acids: CATREALGGSGNTIYF.

The chain uses TRBV20-1 and TRBJ2-1; D ambiguous. The CDR3 covers 11 residues. V was pared by 1 base and J by 10 bases, with 8 bases between. Germline V lookup: CDR1 DFQATT, CDR2 SNEGSKA (reference sequence). CDR3 residues: CSARGGLEQFF. CDR3 in DNA: TGCAGTGCTAGAGGCGGATTGGAGCAGTTCTTC.

This chain uses TRBV15 with TRBJ1-6; maybe TRBD1 (6 bases). V lost 0 bases, J lost 11 bases, and 14 bases lay in between. This CDR3 comprises 15 residues. Germline CDR1 and CDR2: LNHNV and YYDKDF (reference sequence). CDR3 DNA sequence: TGTGCCACCAGCAGAGATCCACAGGGTTACGCACCCCTCCACTTT. Protein: CATSRDPQGYAPLHF.

The rearrangement links TRBV30 to TRBJ1-4; TRBD1 aligns across 9 bases. The length of the CDR3 is 17 residues. Germline V gives CDR1 GTSNPN, CDR2 SVGIG (reference sequence). V shed 1 base and J 7 bases; nucleotides not matched to a gene: 13. This CDR3 reads CAWSAPTWTGEIEKLFF. CDR3 nucleotide sequence: TGTGCCTGGAGTGCCCCAACATGGACAGGGGAAATTGAAAAACTGTTTTTT.

This sequence joins TRBV6-5 and TRBJ1-1; unclear D gene. This CDR3 contains 15 residues. In germline, CDR1 is MNHEY, CDR2 SVGAGI. Trimming left V 6 bases short and J 4 bases short, with 18 bases between. As DNA, the CDR3 is TGTGCCAGCAGCCACAATCGGAGGTTTCGCACTGAAGCTTTCTTT. Residues: CASSHNRRFRTEAFF.

The J gene is TRBJ2-1, the V gene TRBV27; TRBD1 matches 7 bases. Germline assignment: CDR1 MNHEY and CDR2 SMNVEV (reference sequence). CDR3 length equals 13 residues. With 3 bases clipped from V and 7 bases from J, the junction kept 3 bases outside the gene matches. The CDR3 DNA is TGTGCCAGCAGTTTGGCAGGGGGAAATGAGCAGTTCTTC. Its translation is CASSLAGGNEQFF.

V is TRBV18 and J is TRBJ2-1, with D tentatively TRBD2 (6 bases). The V end was cut by 2 bases, the J end by 5 bases, with 13 bases between. Germline CDR1 and CDR2: KGHSH and LQKENI. The CDR3 loop spans 15 amino acids. The CDR3 DNA reads TGTGCCAGCTCACCAGGTAGCGGAAGGAACAATGAGCAGTTCTTC. This encodes CASSPGSGRNNEQFF.

The rearrangement links TRBV5-5 to TRBJ1-1; TRBD1 agrees at 8 bases. V lost 2 bases and J lost 4; bases outside the gene matches: 4. Germline V gene sequence: CDR1 SGHKS, CDR2 YYEKEE (reference sequence). The CDR3 spans 14 residues. The CDR3 loop reads CASSLQGGATEAFF. The CDR3 bases are TGTGCCAGCAGCTTACAGGGGGGTGCCACTGAAGCTTTCTTT. Combining the CDR3 with reference TRBV5-5 and TRBJ1-1 gives the whole variable domain DAGVTQSPTHLIKTRGQQVTLRCSPISGHKSVSWYQQVLGQGPQFIFQYYEKEERGRGNFPDRFSARQFPNYSSELNVNALLLGDSALYLCASSLQGGATEAFFGQGTRLTVV.